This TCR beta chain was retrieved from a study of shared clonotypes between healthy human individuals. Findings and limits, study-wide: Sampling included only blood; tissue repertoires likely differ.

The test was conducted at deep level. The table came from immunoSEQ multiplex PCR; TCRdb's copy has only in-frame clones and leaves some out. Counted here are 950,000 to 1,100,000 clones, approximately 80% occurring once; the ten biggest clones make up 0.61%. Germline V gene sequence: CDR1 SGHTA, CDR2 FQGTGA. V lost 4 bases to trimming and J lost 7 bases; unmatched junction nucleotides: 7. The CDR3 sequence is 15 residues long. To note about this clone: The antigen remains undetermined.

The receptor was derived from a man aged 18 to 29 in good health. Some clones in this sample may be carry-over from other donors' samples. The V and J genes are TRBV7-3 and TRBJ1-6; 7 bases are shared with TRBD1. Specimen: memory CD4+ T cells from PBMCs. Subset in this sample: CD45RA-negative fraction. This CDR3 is CASSSSGTANSPLHF. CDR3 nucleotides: TGTGCCAGCAGCTCCTCCGGGACAGCCAATTCACCCCTCCACTTT.